The rows below give T cell receptor beta chains drawn from one sample of a study of sequential checkpoint blockade in melanoma. Clones were read by immunoSEQ multiplex PCR, and TCRdb kept only the in-frame ones, dropping some. This sample has 1,500 to 2,000 clones, with around 20% found just once. The starting material was tumor tissue (inferred from file names), obtained from a patient given nivolumab and ipilimumab in sequence. Receptors originate from a human donor with melanoma. CDR3s include the opening cysteine and the closing phenylalanine or tryptophan. A D gene is named only where the DNA matches it firmly. The size of a clone is reported for some rows only, either as once, few or many, or as a class for expanded clones.

J gene: TRBJ1-6
V gene: TRBV30
clone size: few
D gene: TRBD1
CDR3 protein: CAWSVRLGGGQGNSPLHF
CDR3 DNA: TGTGCCTGGAGTGTAAGGCTCGGTGGGGGACAGGGGAATTCACCCCTCCACTTT

J gene: TRBJ2-5
V gene: TRBV10-3
clone size: .
D gene: .
CDR3 protein: CAISESGGRETQYF
CDR3 DNA: TGTGCCATCAGTGAGTCAGGAGGGAGGGAGACCCAGTACTTC

J gene: TRBJ1-4
V gene: TRBV25-1
clone size: large
D gene: .
CDR3 protein: CASSGVGQFNEKLFF
CDR3 DNA: TGTGCCAGCAGCGGTGTCGGACAGTTTAATGAAAAACTGTTTTTT

J gene: TRBJ2-7
V gene: TRBV6-8
clone size: .
D gene: TRBD1
CDR3 protein: CASSYGAGGYEQYF
CDR3 DNA: TGTGCCAGCAGTTACGGGGCAGGGGGATACGAGCAGTACTTC

J gene: TRBJ2-1
V gene: TRBV9
clone size: large
D gene: TRBD2
CDR3 protein: CASNLRGSGGAAEQFF
CDR3 DNA: TGTGCCAGCAACCTCAGAGGTAGCGGGGGGGCTGCTGAGCAGTTCTTC

J gene: TRBJ2-7
V gene: TRBV6-8
clone size: few
D gene: .
CDR3 protein: CASSYFATDAYEQYF
CDR3 DNA: TGTGCCAGCAGTTACTTTGCAACAGATGCCTACGAGCAGTACTTC

J gene: TRBJ2-7
V gene: TRBV19
clone size: .
D gene: .
CDR3 protein: CASSPILSSYEQYF
CDR3 DNA: TGTGCCAGTAGTCCGATCCTGTCCTCCTACGAGCAGTACTTC

J gene: TRBJ1-4
V gene: TRBV15
clone size: .
D gene: .
CDR3 protein: CATSRVPGPTNEKLFF
CDR3 DNA: TGTGCCACCAGCAGGGTACCCGGGCCTACTAATGAAAAACTGTTTTTT

J gene: TRBJ2-7
V gene: TRBV4-1
clone size: medium-sized
D gene: TRBD1
CDR3 protein: CASSQEWGRGLYEQYF
CDR3 DNA: TGCGCCAGCAGCCAAGAATGGGGCAGGGGGCTATACGAGCAGTACTTC

J gene: TRBJ1-4
V gene: TRBV23-1
clone size: medium-sized
D gene: .
CDR3 protein: CASSLGHSEKLFF
CDR3 DNA: TGCGCCAGCAGCTTAGGACACTCTGAAAAACTGTTTTTT

J gene: TRBJ1-6
V gene: TRBV11-3
clone size: medium-sized
D gene: .
CDR3 protein: CASSQLISGPWDNSPLHF
CDR3 DNA: TGTGCCAGCAGCCAGCTAATATCGGGGCCTTGGGATAATTCACCCCTCCACTTT

J gene: TRBJ2-1
V gene: TRBV5-1
clone size: .
D gene: TRBD1
CDR3 protein: CASSPFQGAHNEQFF
CDR3 DNA: TGCGCCAGCAGCCCATTTCAGGGGGCCCACAATGAGCAGTTCTTC

J gene: TRBJ2-7
V gene: TRBV23-1
clone size: few
D gene: TRBD1
CDR3 protein: CASSQSREDRAYEQYF
CDR3 DNA: TGCGCCAGCAGTCAATCGAGGGAGGACAGGGCCTACGAGCAGTACTTC

J gene: TRBJ2-3
V gene: TRBV4-1
clone size: few
D gene: TRBD2
CDR3 protein: CASSRGGLAGRTDTQYF
CDR3 DNA: TGCGCCAGCAGCCGGGGCGGACTAGCGGGTCGCACAGATACGCAGTATTTT

J gene: TRBJ2-3
V gene: TRBV11-3
clone size: .
D gene: .
CDR3 protein: CASSPRPDAVSTDTQYF
CDR3 DNA: TGTGCCAGCAGCCCTCGTCCGGACGCGGTCAGCACAGATACGCAGTATTTT

J gene: TRBJ1-4
V gene: TRBV11-3
clone size: medium-sized
D gene: .
CDR3 protein: CASSGDTSTNEKLFF
CDR3 DNA: TGTGCCAGCAGCGGGGACACTTCAACTAATGAAAAACTGTTTTTT

J gene: TRBJ2-3
V gene: TRBV23-1
clone size: .
D gene: .
CDR3 protein: CASSSEDLDTQYF
CDR3 DNA: TGCGCCAGCAGCTCCGAAGATTTGGATACGCAGTATTTT

J gene: TRBJ2-3
V gene: TRBV19
clone size: once
D gene: .
CDR3 protein: CASRQSGDTQYF
CDR3 DNA: TGTGCCAGTAGGCAGTCGGGAGATACGCAGTATTTT

J gene: TRBJ1-6
V gene: TRBV6-8
clone size: .
D gene: .
CDR3 protein: CASITPNHTYNSPLHF
CDR3 DNA: TGTGCCAGTATTACCCCCAACCATACCTATAATTCACCCCTCCACTTT

J gene: TRBJ1-4
V gene: TRBV5-1
clone size: .
D gene: .
CDR3 protein: CASSLGVGNNEKLFF
CDR3 DNA: TGCGCCAGCAGCTTGGGGGTAGGCAATAATGAAAAACTGTTTTTT

J gene: TRBJ1-1
V gene: TRBV5-1
clone size: .
D gene: .
CDR3 protein: CASSLEVQPNTEAFF
CDR3 DNA: TGCGCCAGCAGCTTGGAGGTACAGCCGAACACTGAAGCTTTCTTT

J gene: TRBJ1-5
V gene: TRBV6-8
clone size: .
D gene: TRBD1
CDR3 protein: CASRERGLNQPQHF
CDR3 DNA: TGTGCCAGCAGGGAAAGGGGGCTTAATCAGCCCCAGCATTTT

J gene: TRBJ1-2
V gene: TRBV11-3
clone size: large
D gene: .
CDR3 protein: CASSLWGPPPNYGYTF
CDR3 DNA: TGTGCCAGCTCCCTGTGGGGACCCCCACCCAACTATGGCTACACCTTC

J gene: TRBJ1-4
V gene: TRBV5-1
clone size: .
D gene: TRBD1
CDR3 protein: CASSLGRGQDEKLFF
CDR3 DNA: TGCGCCAGCAGCTTGGGCAGGGGGCAGGATGAAAAACTGTTTTTT

J gene: TRBJ2-7
V gene: TRBV29-1
clone size: .
D gene: TRBD1
CDR3 protein: CSVAGTDYEQYF
CDR3 DNA: TGCAGCGTTGCCGGGACAGACTACGAGCAGTACTTC

J gene: TRBJ2-7
V gene: TRBV28
clone size: .
D gene: .
CDR3 protein: CASSLWGQTYEQYF
CDR3 DNA: TGTGCCAGCAGTTTATGGGGGCAGACCTACGAGCAGTACTTC

J gene: TRBJ2-3
V gene: TRBV6-8
clone size: .
D gene: .
CDR3 protein: CASSLFGTDTQYF
CDR3 DNA: TGTGCCTCCTCCCTGTTTGGCACAGATACGCAGTATTTT

J gene: TRBJ2-1
V gene: TRBV6-8
clone size: few
D gene: TRBD2
CDR3 protein: CASSESPTSGGYNEQFF
CDR3 DNA: TGTGCCAGCAGTGAGAGCCCCACTAGCGGGGGTTACAATGAGCAGTTCTTC

J gene: TRBJ1-1
V gene: TRBV5-1
clone size: .
D gene: .
CDR3 protein: CASSLFGRGTEAFF
CDR3 DNA: TGCGCCAGCAGCCTATTCGGTCGGGGCACTGAAGCTTTCTTT

J gene: TRBJ1-1
V gene: TRBV5-1
clone size: .
D gene: .
CDR3 protein: CASKNAQGNTEAFF
CDR3 DNA: TGCGCCAGCAAAAACGCCCAGGGTAACACTGAAGCTTTCTTT

J gene: TRBJ2-2
V gene: TRBV6-8
clone size: few
D gene: .
CDR3 protein: CASSSSVGELFF
CDR3 DNA: TGTGCCAGCAGCTCTAGCGTCGGGGAGCTGTTTTTT

J gene: TRBJ2-7
V gene: TRBV18
clone size: .
D gene: TRBD2
CDR3 protein: CASSPGLANSYEQYF
CDR3 DNA: TGTGCCAGCTCACCGGGACTAGCGAATTCCTACGAGCAGTACTTC

J gene: TRBJ2-3
V gene: TRBV28
clone size: medium-sized
D gene: .
CDR3 protein: CASSSGTFLNTDTQYF
CDR3 DNA: TGTGCCAGCAGTTCCGGGACGTTCTTAAACACAGATACGCAGTATTTT

J gene: TRBJ2-6
V gene: TRBV11-3
clone size: medium-sized
D gene: TRBD1
CDR3 protein: CASSLGQGPLANVLTF
CDR3 DNA: TGTGCCAGCAGCTTAGGACAGGGCCCGTTGGCCAACGTCCTGACTTTC

J gene: TRBJ2-1
V gene: TRBV11-3
clone size: medium-sized
D gene: .
CDR3 protein: CASSSPGQIYNEQFF
CDR3 DNA: TGTGCCAGCAGCTCGCCGGGACAAATCTACAATGAGCAGTTCTTC

J gene: TRBJ2-4
V gene: TRBV19
clone size: .
D gene: .
CDR3 protein: CASSILGNIQYF
CDR3 DNA: TGTGCCAGTAGTATCCTAGGAAACATTCAGTACTTC

J gene: TRBJ2-7
V gene: TRBV11-3
clone size: medium-sized
D gene: .
CDR3 protein: CASSLGASETYEQYF
CDR3 DNA: TGTGCCAGCAGCTTAGGGGCTAGCGAGACCTACGAGCAGTACTTC

J gene: TRBJ2-7
V gene: TRBV29-1
clone size: .
D gene: TRBD1
CDR3 protein: CSVGGTGQGRDEQYF
CDR3 DNA: TGCAGCGTTGGAGGGACAGGACAGGGTCGGGACGAGCAGTACTTC

J gene: TRBJ2-1
V gene: TRBV30
clone size: large
D gene: .
CDR3 protein: CAWSVEYHNEQFF
CDR3 DNA: TGTGCCTGGAGTGTGGAGTACCACAATGAGCAGTTCTTC

J gene: TRBJ1-6
V gene: TRBV11-3
clone size: medium-sized
D gene: .
CDR3 protein: CASSPGTGNSPLHF
CDR3 DNA: TGTGCCAGCAGCCCCGGAACAGGGAATTCACCCCTCCACTTT

J gene: TRBJ2-2
V gene: TRBV11-3
clone size: medium-sized
D gene: .
CDR3 protein: CASSPVGGSYTGELFF
CDR3 DNA: TGTGCCAGCAGCCCTGTGGGCGGGTCGTACACCGGGGAGCTGTTTTTT

J gene: TRBJ2-1
V gene: TRBV6-8
clone size: .
D gene: TRBD1
CDR3 protein: CASSFNRDRGGNEQFF
CDR3 DNA: TGTGCCAGCAGTTTCAACCGGGACAGGGGTGGCAATGAGCAGTTCTTC

J gene: TRBJ2-2
V gene: TRBV11-3
clone size: medium-sized
D gene: .
CDR3 protein: CASSLTGYSVAGELFF
CDR3 DNA: TGTGCCAGCAGCTTAACCGGGTACAGCGTGGCCGGGGAGCTGTTTTTT

J gene: TRBJ1-2
V gene: TRBV6-8
clone size: .
D gene: .
CDR3 protein: CASSGGVGTGYGYTF
CDR3 DNA: TGTGCCAGCAGTGGGGGCGTTGGCACGGGCTATGGCTACACCTTC

J gene: TRBJ2-3
V gene: TRBV29-1
clone size: .
D gene: TRBD2
CDR3 protein: CSVRTSGRDITDTQYF
CDR3 DNA: TGCAGCGTTCGGACTAGCGGGAGGGATATCACAGATACGCAGTATTTT

J gene: TRBJ2-1
V gene: TRBV11-3
clone size: few
D gene: .
CDR3 protein: CASSLVLMSGQGVEQFF
CDR3 DNA: TGTGCCAGCAGCTTAGTTTTGATGAGCGGCCAAGGTGTTGAGCAGTTCTTC

J gene: TRBJ2-5
V gene: TRBV10-3
clone size: .
D gene: TRBD2
CDR3 protein: CAISESSGGQETQYF
CDR3 DNA: TGTGCCATCAGTGAGTCTAGCGGGGGGCAAGAGACCCAGTACTTC

J gene: TRBJ2-5
V gene: TRBV9
clone size: .
D gene: .
CDR3 protein: CASSVDFRQETQYF
CDR3 DNA: TGTGCCAGCAGCGTAGATTTCAGGCAAGAGACCCAGTACTTC

J gene: TRBJ2-1
V gene: TRBV11-3
clone size: medium-sized
D gene: TRBD2
CDR3 protein: CASSQNRGGRFYNEQFF
CDR3 DNA: TGTGCCAGCAGCCAGAACCGAGGCGGGAGGTTCTACAATGAGCAGTTCTTC

J gene: TRBJ1-5
V gene: TRBV28
clone size: large
D gene: .
CDR3 protein: CASSSDRYYSNQPQHF
CDR3 DNA: TGTGCCAGCAGCTCGGACAGATACTATAGCAATCAGCCCCAGCATTTT

J gene: TRBJ2-7
V gene: TRBV9
clone size: few
D gene: TRBD2
CDR3 protein: CASSVEGLAGEQYF
CDR3 DNA: TGTGCCAGCAGCGTAGAGGGACTAGCGGGGGAGCAGTACTTC

J gene: TRBJ2-1
V gene: TRBV11-3
clone size: many
D gene: .
CDR3 protein: CASSPPSGTSYNEQFF
CDR3 DNA: TGTGCCAGCAGCCCCCCCTCCGGGACATCCTACAATGAGCAGTTCTTC

J gene: TRBJ2-4
V gene: TRBV11-3
clone size: medium-sized
D gene: .
CDR3 protein: CASSLGHRKNIQYF
CDR3 DNA: TGTGCCAGCAGCTTGGGACACCGAAAAAACATTCAGTACTTC